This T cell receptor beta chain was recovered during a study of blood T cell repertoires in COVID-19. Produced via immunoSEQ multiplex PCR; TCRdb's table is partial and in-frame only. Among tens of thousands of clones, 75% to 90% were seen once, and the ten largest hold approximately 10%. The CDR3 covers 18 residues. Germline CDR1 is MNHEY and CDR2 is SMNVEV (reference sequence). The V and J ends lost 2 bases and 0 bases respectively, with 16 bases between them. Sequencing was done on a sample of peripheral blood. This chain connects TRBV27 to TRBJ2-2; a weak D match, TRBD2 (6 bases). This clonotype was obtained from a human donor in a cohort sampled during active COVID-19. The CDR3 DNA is TGTGCCAGCAGTTTAACTAGCCCCCGGGGGTCGAACACCGGGGAGCTGTTTTTT. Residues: CASSLTSPRGSNTGELFF.